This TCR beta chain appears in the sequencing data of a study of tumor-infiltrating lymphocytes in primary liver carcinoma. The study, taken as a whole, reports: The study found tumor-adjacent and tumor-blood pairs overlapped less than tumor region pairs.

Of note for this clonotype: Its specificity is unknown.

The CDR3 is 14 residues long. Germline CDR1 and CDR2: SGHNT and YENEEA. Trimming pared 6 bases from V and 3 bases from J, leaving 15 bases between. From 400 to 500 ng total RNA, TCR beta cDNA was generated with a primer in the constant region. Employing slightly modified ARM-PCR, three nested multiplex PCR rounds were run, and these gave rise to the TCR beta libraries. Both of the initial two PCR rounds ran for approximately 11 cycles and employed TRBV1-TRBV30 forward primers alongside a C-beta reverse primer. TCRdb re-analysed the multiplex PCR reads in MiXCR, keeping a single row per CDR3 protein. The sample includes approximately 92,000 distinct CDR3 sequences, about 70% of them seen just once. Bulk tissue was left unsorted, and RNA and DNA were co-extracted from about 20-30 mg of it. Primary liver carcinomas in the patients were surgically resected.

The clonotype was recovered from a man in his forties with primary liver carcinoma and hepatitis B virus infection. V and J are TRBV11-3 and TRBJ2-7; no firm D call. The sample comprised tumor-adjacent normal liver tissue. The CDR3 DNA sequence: TGTGCCAGCAGTGACGGTTTCCCTCTCTACGAGCAGTACTTC. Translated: CASSDGFPLYEQYF.